This entry lists 15 T cell receptor beta chains sequenced from one sample in a study of cytomegalovirus exposure and HLA in healthy donors. Clones were sequenced by immunoSEQ multiplex PCR, and TCRdb holds only the in-frame ones, with some missing. The sample yields roughly 330,000 clones, 87% seen once. Sequencing was done on a sample of PBMCs. These receptors were collected from a woman aged 30 to 39 in good health and CMV-seropositive.

The V call is TRBV7-3, the J call TRBJ2-5; 7 bases fit TRBD2. CDR3 length: 15 amino acids. Per germline, CDR1 SGHTA and CDR2 FQGTGA. Germline trimming cut 6 bases from V and 2 bases from J; bases unmatched to any gene: 9. CDR3 sequence (DNA): TGTGCCAGCAGAGGACGGACTAGTACACAAGAGACCCAGTACTTC. Its translation is CASRGRTSTQETQYF.

The CDR3 DNA sequence: TGTGCCAGCAGCTCGCCGGACAGGGGGGACAATGAGCAGTTCTTC. Translated: CASSSPDRGDNEQFF. J is TRBJ2-1 and V is TRBV7-2, with 10 bases lining up with TRBD1. The CDR3 contains 15 residues. In germline, CDR1 is SGHTA, CDR2 FQGNSA. Trimming took 4 bases from V and 5 from J; bases not matched to a gene: 5.

CDR3 bases: TGTGCCAGCAGTGTACCTAGCGGCTCCTACGAGCAGTACTTC. It translates to CASSVPSGSYEQYF. This rearrangement joins TRBV6-5 to TRBJ2-7; TRBD2 agrees at 7 bases. The CDR3 runs 14 residues. V was clipped by 5 bases and J by 0 bases; unmatched bases: 4. In germline, CDR1 is MNHEY, CDR2 SVGAGI.

This clone was seen a handful of times. The V and J genes are TRBV6-5 and TRBJ2-7; the D gene is possibly TRBD2 (7 bases). V was pared by 10 bases and J by 0 bases, with 13 bases between. This CDR3 has 13 residues. Germline V CDR1 and CDR2: MNHEY, SVGAGI. The CDR3 nucleotides read TGTGCCACAGGCGGGGGCACCTCCTACGAGCAGTACTTC. Translated: CATGGGTSYEQYF.

The chain combines TRBV18 with TRBJ1-5; a weak D match, TRBD1 (6 bases). There are 15 residues in the CDR3. With 4 bases removed from V and 5 bases from J, the gap between germline ends came to 15 bases. Per the germline V gene, CDR1 is KGHSH and CDR2 is LQKENI. In DNA form, the CDR3 reads TGTGCCAGCTCACTCTTGACAGGTATGGATCAGCCCCAGCATTTT. Translated, it gives CASSLLTGMDQPQHF.

This clone was recorded only once. The chain joins TRBV7-9 to TRBJ2-6; a possible D gene is TRBD2 (5 bases). Trimming pared 5 bases from V and 2 bases from J, leaving 13 bases between. Germline V gives CDR1 SEHNR, CDR2 FQNEAQ (reference sequence). CDR3 size: 16 residues. CDR3 DNA: TGTGCCAGCAGCGTCCGACTCGGGGCTGGGGCCAACGTCCTGACTTTC. Its translation: CASSVRLGAGANVLTF.

This chain uses TRBV6-6 with TRBJ2-7, with D perhaps assigned TRBD1 or TRBD2 (5 bases each). The CDR3 covers 15 residues. The germline CDR1 and CDR2 sequences are MNHNY and SVGAGI (reference sequence). V lost 0 bases and J lost 3, with 12 bases in between. The CDR3 protein is CASSYSEGTYYEQYF. CDR3 DNA sequence: TGTGCCAGCAGTTACTCCGAGGGGACCTACTACGAGCAGTACTTC.

The chain combines TRBV9 with TRBJ2-1, with 10 positions matching TRBD1. V lost 0 bases to trimming and J lost 3 bases; unmatched junction nucleotides: 9. The CDR3 contains 18 residues. Germline V lookup: CDR1 SGDLS, CDR2 YYNGEE. The CDR3 DNA follows: TGTGCCAGCAGCGTAGCTACGGGGGGGACAGGGGACTACAATGAGCAGTTCTTC. It encodes CASSVATGGTGDYNEQFF.

This chain connects TRBV18 to TRBJ1-6, with TRBD1 identical over 8 bases. This CDR3 has 14 amino acids. The ends lost 4 bases at V and 7 bases at J; junction bases unmatched: 3. The germline V gene has CDR1 KGHSH and CDR2 LQKENI. The CDR3 nucleotides read TGTGCCAGCTCACGACAGGGGACGAATTCACCCCTCCACTTT. Protein sequence: CASSRQGTNSPLHF.

J is TRBJ2-7 and V is TRBV4-3; no clear D gene. Germline V lookup: CDR1 LGHNA, CDR2 YSLEER. This CDR3 is 13 amino acids long. The V end lost 2 bases, the J end lost 4 bases, and 9 bases lay between the germline ends. In nucleotides, the CDR3 is TGCGCCAGCAGCCAAAGGACCGATTACGAGCAGTACTTC. Its translation is CASSQRTDYEQYF.

The chain combines TRBV19 with TRBJ2-5; D gene uncertain. Trimming left V 2 bases short and J 7 bases short, with 5 bases between. CDR3 size: 11 residues. Germline V gives CDR1 LNHDA, CDR2 SQIVND (reference sequence). The CDR3 reads CASSITGTQYF. The CDR3 DNA follows: TGTGCCAGTAGTATAACTGGGACCCAGTACTTC.

V and J are TRBV19 and TRBJ1-5; TRBD1 aligns across 7 bases. Germline V gene sequence: CDR1 LNHDA, CDR2 SQIVND (reference sequence). Trimming took 3 bases from V and 1 from J; bases not matched to a gene: 9. There are 17 residues in the CDR3. CDR3 loop: CASSMNPDRESNQPQHF. The CDR3 DNA reads TGTGCCAGTAGTATGAACCCTGACAGGGAGAGCAATCAGCCCCAGCATTTT.

The DNA of the CDR3 is TGTGCCAGCAGTTACTCTATTGGACAGTACGAGCAGTTCTTC. It encodes CASSYSIGQYEQFF. V usage is TRBV6-5 and J usage is TRBJ2-1; D might be TRBD1 (6 bases). The CDR3 is 14 residues long. Looked up from germline, CDR1 is MNHEY and CDR2 is SVGAGI. The ends were cut back, 0 bases at V and 10 bases at J, with 13 bases in the middle.

The chain recombines TRBV15 with TRBJ2-2, with D maybe TRBD1 (6 bases). Trimming cost V 3 bases and J 0 bases, with 17 bases left between them. Germline CDR1 reads LNHNV; CDR2 reads YYDKDF (reference sequence). This CDR3 comprises 18 residues. CDR3 DNA: TGTGCCACCAGCAGCCTCCAGGGGTGGGGGACGAACACCGGGGAGCTGTTTTTT. Translation: CATSSLQGWGTNTGELFF.

This clone has only a few counts. The chain joins TRBV6-5 to TRBJ2-7; the match to TRBD2 covers 10 bases. Per germline, CDR1 MNHEY and CDR2 SVGAGI. Trimming cost V 6 bases and J 2 bases; bases outside gene matches: 7. This CDR3 region has 15 residues. The DNA for the CDR3 is TGTGCCAGCAGCCCTCTAGCGGGGGCCCCCTACGAGCAGTACTTC. Translated: CASSPLAGAPYEQYF.